This T cell receptor beta chain was profiled in a study of Graves' ophthalmopathy and Graves' hyperthyroidism. This CDR3 is built from 14 residues. The germline V gene has CDR1 SGHVS and CDR2 FQNEAQ. The V and J ends lost 4 bases and 2 bases respectively, with 12 bases between them. The sequenced template was RNA, covering the TCR beta CDR3 region. HTBI-primed first-round RT-PCR preceded second-round multiplex PCR. TCRdb analysed the multiplex PCR reads with MiXCR anew, one entry per CDR3 protein. Of 400,000 to 450,000 distinct CDR3 sequences in the sample, under 25% are singletons; the top ten hold roughly 3.2%. Ten or more counts support this clonotype.

The V gene is TRBV7-8, the J gene TRBJ2-7; tentatively, D is TRBD1 (6 bases). The sequenced sample was peripheral blood. The receptor was isolated from a woman between 18 and 29 years old with stable Graves' hyperthyroidism. The CDR3 region is CASSSPGVTYEQYF. CDR3 coding DNA: TGTGCCAGCAGCTCTCCAGGGGTTACCTACGAGCAGTACTTC.